This T cell receptor (beta chain) originates from a study of OX40 agonist ivuxolimab in advanced cancers. Anyone with autoimmune disease history or systemic immunosuppression was excluded. Concerning this clone itself: The antigen is not known.

Study-level points and caveats: Among the least clonally expanded were partial responders at 0.1-3.0 mg/kg. At doses 0.1 to 3.0 mg/kg, CD4+ and CD8+ clones expanded.

In germline, CDR1 is SGHRS, CDR2 YFSETQ. The CDR3 is made up of 14 amino acids. V was clipped by 0 bases and J by 7 bases, with 11 bases between them. Produced via immunoSEQ multiplex PCR; TCRdb's table is partial and in-frame only. The repertoire holds 50,000 to 75,000 clones, with about 86% as singletons. The V gene is TRBV5-1, the J gene TRBJ2-1; a possible D gene is TRBD1 (5 bases). Specimen: CD4+ or CD8+ T cells sorted from blood, collected in a trial of the OX40 agonist ivuxolimab. The source of this sequence is an adult with an advanced solid tumor such as melanoma, head and neck, liver or kidney cancer. CDR3 nucleotide sequence: TGCGCCAGCAGCTTGGCCGCAGGGTTGAATGAGCAGTTCTTC. This encodes CASSLAAGLNEQFF.